Sequencing of this TCR beta chain was carried out in a study of T cells expressing NK-cell markers. Study-level results: In about six donors, dominant NKG2C+ clonotypes were roughly 1.0-7.5% of CD8+ T cells.

Scientists made TCR beta cDNA using 5'RACE template switching with UMIs. TCRdb reprocessed the 5' RACE reads, keeping one entry per CDR3 protein, no DNA. The sample totals hundreds of thousands of distinct CDR3 sequences. Details on this clonotype: Its antigen remains unknown.

Germline CDR1 and CDR2: KGHSH and LQKENI. The CDR3 is made up of 14 amino acids. The specimen was blood T cells: a sorted CD56 or NKG2C T cell subset, CD4+ or CD8+ T cells, or bulk PBMC T cells (not recorded which). The rearrangement links TRBV18 to TRBJ2-1; the D gene TCRdb calls, TRBD1, cannot be checked with no DNA. This receptor was identified in a woman between 18 and 69 years old in good health. The CDR3 here is CASWQGANVNEQFF.